These 10 T cell receptor beta chains were sequenced from one sample in a study of technical replicates of blood from a few donors. TCRdb's table, derived via immunoSEQ multiplex PCR, lists solely in-frame clones and lacks some. This table has more than 75,000 clones, 96% appearing once. Material: T cells isolated from PBMCs. The receptors stem from a human donor in good health.

The rearrangement uses TRBV28 and TRBJ1-2, with 9 bases identical to TRBD1. V was clipped by 1 base and J by 2 bases; unmatched bases: 2. CDR3 length: 15 amino acids. The germline V gene has CDR1 MDHEN and CDR2 SYDVKM. This chain's CDR3 is CASSLLGQGNYGYTF. DNA of the CDR3: TGTGCCAGCAGTTTATTGGGACAGGGAAACTATGGCTACACCTTC.

This sequence joins TRBV28 and TRBJ2-7; 8 nucleotides align to TRBD1. Germline assignment: CDR1 MDHEN and CDR2 SYDVKM. The CDR3 runs 15 residues. Trimming removed 11 bases from V and 3 bases from J; junction bases left unmatched: 15. CDR3 loop: CAATPPGGAGYEQYF. CDR3 sequence (DNA): TGTGCCGCCACCCCCCCAGGGGGCGCCGGCTACGAGCAGTACTTC.

The genes are TRBV5-4 and TRBJ2-3; 8 nucleotides align to TRBD2. V was clipped by 3 bases and J by 4 bases; unmatched bases: 13. The CDR3 length is 17 residues. CDR1 is SGHNT and CDR2 is YYREEE in the germline V gene (reference sequence). The CDR3 DNA reads TGTGCCAGCAGCTCCAATCTCTACGCGGGAGGAGCAGATACGCAGTATTTT. It encodes CASSSNLYAGGADTQYF.

CDR3 DNA sequence: TGTGCCAGCAGCCTCGGACTCGATATATTAAGTGGCTACACCTTC. This translates into CASSLGLDILSGYTF. This chain uses TRBV4-2 with TRBJ1-2; D is uncertain. The CDR3 contains 15 residues. In germline, CDR1 is LGHNA, CDR2 YNFKEQ. Trimming pared 4 bases from V and 7 bases from J, leaving 19 bases between.

The V and J genes are TRBV5-6 and TRBJ1-4; the D is unclear. Germline V gene data show CDR1 as SGHDT and CDR2 as YYEEEE. With 0 bases removed from V and 14 bases from J, the gap between germline ends came to 20 bases. CDR3 length equals 15 residues. The CDR3, as DNA: TGTGCCAGCAGCTTGGGGTATAGTCAACCCCCTGAGCTGTTTTTT. It yields the protein CASSLGYSQPPELFF.

The V and J genes are TRBV2 and TRBJ2-5; 9 bases fit TRBD2. This CDR3 is 15 amino acids long. The germline V gene has CDR1 SNHLY and CDR2 FYNNEI. J lost 4 bases, V lost 6 bases, and 9 bases had no gene match. This CDR3 reads CASSAGAGGIETQYF. The DNA of the CDR3 is TGTGCCAGCAGCGCGGGGGCGGGAGGGATAGAGACCCAGTACTTC. The variable domain in full, completed from reference TRBV2 and TRBJ2-5, reads EPEVTQTPSHQVTQMGQEVILRCVPISNHLYFYWYRQILGQKVEFLVSFYNNEISEKSEIFDDQFSVERPDGSNFTLKIRSTKLEDSAMYFCASSAGAGGIETQYFGPGTRLLVL.

The chain combines TRBV19 with TRBJ1-3; D might be TRBD1 (5 bases). The CDR3 extends over 11 amino acids. Germline V lookup: CDR1 LNHDA, CDR2 SQIVND (reference sequence). V lost 8 bases to trimming and J lost 4 bases, with 6 bases between them. The CDR3, as DNA: TGTGCCAGTGGGGGGGGAAACACCATATATTTT. Protein: CASGGGNTIYF. Filled out from reference TRBV19 and TRBJ1-3, the complete variable domain reads DGGITQSPKYLFRKEGQNVTLSCEQNLNHDAMYWYRQDPGQGLRLIYYSQIVNDFQKGDIAEGYSVSREKKESFPLTVTSAQKNPTAFYLCASGGGNTIYFGEGSWLTVV.

This sequence joins TRBV11-3 and TRBJ2-5, with D possibly being TRBD2 (7 bases). There are 13 residues in the CDR3. V lost 3 bases and J 4 bases, leaving 9 bases between the germline ends. Germline CDR1 and CDR2: SGHNT and YENEEA. The CDR3: CASSFRGGETQYF. DNA for the CDR3: TGTGCCAGCAGCTTTAGGGGGGGAGAGACCCAGTACTTC.

With respect to this clone: Additional DNA sequences in this sample encode the identical CDR3. This sequence joins TRBV29-1 and TRBJ1-1; no definite D call. The CDR3 runs 13 residues. Trimming removed 4 bases from V and 0 bases from J, with 9 bases in between. CDR1 is SQVTM, CDR2 ANQGSEA, per germline. In DNA, the CDR3 is TGCAGCGTTGCTGGCAGAATGAACACTGAAGCTTTCTTT. It specifies CSVAGRMNTEAFF.

The chain links TRBV30 to TRBJ1-2; D gene unclear. Germline V gene data show CDR1 as GTSNPN and CDR2 as SVGIG (reference sequence). The CDR3 is made up of 14 amino acids. V lost 2 bases and J 4 bases, leaving 14 bases between the germline ends. The CDR3 bases are TGTGCCTGGAGTCCCGCCCCTGGAGGCTATGGCTACACCTTC. Amino acid sequence: CAWSPAPGGYGYTF.